This record looks at one TCR beta chain sequence and its context. It lacks a known antigen. Base qualities are not recorded, but no much larger clone differs from it by a single base. Library construction relied on the immunoSEQ multiplex PCR assay. In TCRdb, the immuneACCESS table is reduced to in-frame sequences with V and J assigned. These tables do not hold every clone; where another copy was compared, an unresolved V gene accounts for under half, and the others remain unexplained. For this sample there are 100,000 to 150,000 clones; approximately 90% appear just once. Of the sample, around 2.1% falls within the top ten clones. The data were obtained in a study of control samples from healthy donors and cancer patients (dated by TCRdb to the early 2020s). Trimming removed 0 bases from V and 4 bases from J; the gene matches leave 14 bases unexplained. Spanning cysteine to phenylalanine, the CDR3 consists of 18 amino acids. Here the CDR3 DNA is all that survives: 54 bases in frame from base 1. Sequences SGHRS (CDR1) and YFSETQ (CDR2) are obtained from the germline V gene.

The V and J segments used are TRBV5-1 and TRBJ1-2; TRBD1 agrees with 8 junctional bases. Sequenced input: blood. This clonotype was sampled from a woman aged 45-60 years in good health. CDR3 sequence: CASSLGPSQGGFGYGYTF. The DNA sequence follows: TGCGCCAGCAGCTTGGGACCCTCACAGGGGGGATTCGGCTATGGCTACACCTTC.